These T cell receptor beta chains were read from a single sample in a study of shared clonotypes between healthy human individuals. Produced via immunoSEQ multiplex PCR; TCRdb's table is partial and in-frame only. The sample includes roughly 1.5 million clones, 95% to 99% of them seen just once. Sequencing was done on a sample of naive CD4+ T cells sorted from blood. The receptors were sampled from a man younger than 45 in good health. CDR3s include the opening cysteine and the closing phenylalanine or tryptophan. D genes are given only for firm matches. A row's size may be missing; if present it is once, few, many or a size class.

.	TRBJ2-2	.	TRBV19	TGTGCCAGTAGTATACCAGGGGATAACACCGGGGAGCTGTTTTTT	CASSIPGDNTGELFF
.	TRBJ2-5	.	TRBV18	TGTGCCAGCTCACGGAACCGAGGGCAAGAGACCCAGTACTTC	CASSRNRGQETQYF
.	TRBJ1-1	.	TRBV25-1	TGTGCCAGCAGTGAATCGGGATTACCTGAAGCTTTCTTT	CASSESGLPEAFF
.	TRBJ2-3	TRBD2	TRBV11-1	TGTGCCAGCAGCTTAGGGAGCGGGGGGGCCACAGATACGCAGTATTTT	CASSLGSGGATDTQYF
.	TRBJ2-1	.	TRBV28	TGTGCCATCCTTTCAAGCAATGAGCAGTTCTTC	CAILSSNEQFF
.	TRBJ2-3	.	TRBV11-3	TGTGCCAGCAGCCTCGGACCTGGGGGCACAGATACGCAGTATTTT	CASSLGPGGTDTQYF
.	TRBJ2-2	TRBD2	TRBV4-3	TGCGCCAGCAGGCGAGTCCTAGCGGGAAAGAACACCGGGGAGCTGTTTTTT	CASRRVLAGKNTGELFF
.	TRBJ2-5	TRBD1	TRBV5-1	TGCGCCAGCAGCCTCTGGACAGGCCAAGAGACCCAGTACTTC	CASSLWTGQETQYF
.	TRBJ1-5	.	TRBV6-5	TGTGCCAGCAGGACCACCAATCAGCCCCAGCATTTT	CASRTTNQPQHF
.	TRBJ2-1	.	TRBV15	TGTGCCACCGGGTTGAGAGAGGGTCTAGGTAATGAGCAGTTCTTC	CATGLREGLGNEQFF
.	TRBJ2-7	.	TRBV7-2	TGTGCCAGCAGCCTCCAGATCGAACGATGGCAGTACTTC	CASSLQIERWQYF
.	TRBJ1-2	.	TRBV5-6	TGTGCCAGCAGCTTGGGGCAGGAGGATGGCTACACCTTC	CASSLGQEDGYTF
.	TRBJ1-2	.	TRBV7-9	TGTGCCAGCAGCTTAGGGTCCGGGTTCTCCTATGGCTACACCTTC	CASSLGSGFSYGYTF
.	TRBJ2-1	.	TRBV11-3	TGTGCCAGCAGCTTATTACCGTTCGGTGAGCAGTTCTTC	CASSLLPFGEQFF
.	TRBJ2-1	TRBD2	TRBV5-3	TGTGCCAGAAGCCCTTTAGAGCGGGAGGTTTATGAGCAGTTCTTC	CARSPLEREVYEQFF
.	TRBJ2-1	.	TRBV5-4	TGTGCCAGCAACATCCAGGGGAGGGTGTACAATGAGCAGTTCTTC	CASNIQGRVYNEQFF
.	TRBJ2-3	.	TRBV5-8	TGTGCCAGCAGCTTGTCCTCCAGGGGCTGGGGGGATACGCAGTATTTT	CASSLSSRGWGDTQYF
.	TRBJ2-7	.	TRBV9	TGTGCCAGCAGCGTTAGGGGGGGGCACCTATACGAGCAGTACTTC	CASSVRGGHLYEQYF
once	TRBJ2-1	TRBD2	TRBV11-2	TGTGCCAGCAGAACCGCTGGGAGGGCGTCCAATGAGCAGTTCTTC	CASRTAGRASNEQFF
once	TRBJ2-2	.	TRBV9	TGTGCCAGCAGCGTAGCAGGGGAGGGGGTGACCGGGGAGCTGTTTTTT	CASSVAGEGVTGELFF
.	TRBJ2-1	TRBD2	TRBV2	TGTGCCAGCAGTGTGCTAGCGGACTCCTACAATGAGCAGTTCTTC	CASSVLADSYNEQFF
.	TRBJ1-2	.	TRBV11-2	TGTGCCAGCAGCTCTACAGGCGGCTATGGCTACACCTTC	CASSSTGGYGYTF
.	TRBJ2-7	.	TRBV18	TGTGCCAGCTCACCACCCCACCTCAGTGCTCGTGACCCCGCCTACGAGCAGTACTTC	CASSPPHLSARDPAYEQYF
.	TRBJ2-7	.	TRBV10-3	TGTGCCATCAGTGCGAAAGGCACATACGAGCAGTACTTC	CAISAKGTYEQYF
.	TRBJ2-2	TRBD2	TRBV18	TGTGCCAGCTCACCACTTACTAGCGGGACTGGCACCGGGGAGCTGTTTTTT	CASSPLTSGTGTGELFF
.	TRBJ2-7	TRBD2	TRBV27	TGTGCCAGCAGTCCCTCCGGGGCTAGCGGCTACGAGCAGTACTTC	CASSPSGASGYEQYF
.	TRBJ2-2	TRBD1	TRBV7-9	TGTGCCAGCAGCGGCCCCGGGACAGGGACCGGGGAGCTGTTTTTT	CASSGPGTGTGELFF
.	TRBJ2-3	.	TRBV2	TGTGCCAGCACGGTGGATAGGGTGGATACGCAGTATTTT	CASTVDRVDTQYF
.	TRBJ1-1	.	TRBV19	TGTGCCAGTAGTTTATCAGGGTACACTGAAGCTTTCTTT	CASSLSGYTEAFF
few	TRBJ1-5	.	TRBV28	TGTGCCAGCAAAGGCAGCAATCAGCCCCAGCATTTT	CASKGSNQPQHF
.	TRBJ1-2	.	TRBV7-8	TGTGCCAGCAGCTTAGAGGGGTTTTGGGGCTACACCTTC	CASSLEGFWGYTF